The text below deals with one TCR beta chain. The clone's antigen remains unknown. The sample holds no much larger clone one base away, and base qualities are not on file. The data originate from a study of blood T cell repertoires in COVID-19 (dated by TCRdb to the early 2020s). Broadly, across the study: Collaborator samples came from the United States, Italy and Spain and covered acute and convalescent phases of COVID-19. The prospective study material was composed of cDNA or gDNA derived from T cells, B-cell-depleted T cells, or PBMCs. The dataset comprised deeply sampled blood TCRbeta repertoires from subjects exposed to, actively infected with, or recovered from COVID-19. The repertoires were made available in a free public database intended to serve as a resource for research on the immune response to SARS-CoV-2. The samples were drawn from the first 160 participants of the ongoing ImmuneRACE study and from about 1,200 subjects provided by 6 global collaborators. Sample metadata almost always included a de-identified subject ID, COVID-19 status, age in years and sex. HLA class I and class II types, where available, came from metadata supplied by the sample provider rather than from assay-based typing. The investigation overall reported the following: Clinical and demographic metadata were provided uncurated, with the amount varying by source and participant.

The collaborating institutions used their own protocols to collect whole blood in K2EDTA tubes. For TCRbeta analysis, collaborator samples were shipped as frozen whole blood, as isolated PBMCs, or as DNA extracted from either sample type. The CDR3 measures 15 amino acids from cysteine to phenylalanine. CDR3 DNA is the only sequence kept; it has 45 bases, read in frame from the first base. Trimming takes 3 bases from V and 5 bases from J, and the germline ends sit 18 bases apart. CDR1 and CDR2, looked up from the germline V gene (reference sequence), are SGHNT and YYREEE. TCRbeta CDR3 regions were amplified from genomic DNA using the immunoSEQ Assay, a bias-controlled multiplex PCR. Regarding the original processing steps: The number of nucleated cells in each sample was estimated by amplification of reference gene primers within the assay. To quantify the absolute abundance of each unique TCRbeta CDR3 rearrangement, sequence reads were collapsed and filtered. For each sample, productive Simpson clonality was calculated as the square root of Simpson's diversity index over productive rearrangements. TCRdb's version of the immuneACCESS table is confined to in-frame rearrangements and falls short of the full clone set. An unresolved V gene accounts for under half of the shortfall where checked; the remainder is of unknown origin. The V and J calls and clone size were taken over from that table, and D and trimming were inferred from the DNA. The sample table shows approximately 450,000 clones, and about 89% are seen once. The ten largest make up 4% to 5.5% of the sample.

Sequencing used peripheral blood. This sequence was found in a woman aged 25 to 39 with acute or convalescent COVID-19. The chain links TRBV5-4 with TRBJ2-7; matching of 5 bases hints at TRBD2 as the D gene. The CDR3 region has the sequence CASSSGSVSTHEQYF. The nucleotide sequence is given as TGTGCCAGCAGCTCGGGGTCGGTCAGTACCCACGAGCAGTACTTC. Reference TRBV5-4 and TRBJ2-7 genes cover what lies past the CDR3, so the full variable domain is ETGVTQSPTHLIKTRGQQVTLRCSSQSGHNTVSWYQQALGQGPQFIFQYYREEENGRGNFPPRFSGLQFPNYSSELNVNALELDDSALYLCASSSGSVSTHEQYFGPGTRLTVT.